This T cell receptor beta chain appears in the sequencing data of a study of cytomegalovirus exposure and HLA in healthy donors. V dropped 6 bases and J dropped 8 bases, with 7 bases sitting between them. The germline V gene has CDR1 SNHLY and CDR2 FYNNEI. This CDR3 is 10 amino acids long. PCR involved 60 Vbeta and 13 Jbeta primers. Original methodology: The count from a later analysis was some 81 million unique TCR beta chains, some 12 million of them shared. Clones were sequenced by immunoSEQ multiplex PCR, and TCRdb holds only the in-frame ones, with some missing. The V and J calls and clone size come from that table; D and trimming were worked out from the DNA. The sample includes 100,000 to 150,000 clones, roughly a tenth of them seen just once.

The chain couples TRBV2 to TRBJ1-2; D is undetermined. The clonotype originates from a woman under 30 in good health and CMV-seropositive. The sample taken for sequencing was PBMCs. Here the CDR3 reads CASSSQGYTF. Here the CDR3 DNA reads TGTGCCAGCAGCTCACAAGGCTACACCTTC. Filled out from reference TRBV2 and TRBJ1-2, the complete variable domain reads EPEVTQTPSHQVTQMGQEVILRCVPISNHLYFYWYRQILGQKVEFLVSFYNNEISEKSEIFDDQFSVERPDGSNFTLKIRSTKLEDSAMYFCASSSQGYTFGSGTRLTVV.